This T cell receptor (beta chain) was sequenced for a study of Graves' ophthalmopathy and Graves' hyperthyroidism. V lost 3 bases and J 0 bases, leaving 11 bases between the germline ends. The CDR3 totals 15 residues. Germline CDR1 reads SGHRS; CDR2 reads YFSETQ. Amplification of TCR beta CDR3 regions used RNA transcripts. First-round RT-PCR used HTBI primers; second-round multiplex PCR followed. From the multiplex PCR reads, TCRdb called clonotypes with MiXCR, one entry per CDR3 protein. Of a few hundred thousand distinct CDR3 sequences detected, under 25% appear once; the ten largest clones hold roughly 3%. This clonotype was counted many times.

The sample taken for sequencing was peripheral blood. This receptor was obtained from a woman in her late teens or twenties with stable Graves' hyperthyroidism. The chain joins TRBV5-1 to TRBJ2-3; perhaps TRBD2 as D (6 bases). CDR3 sequence reads: CASSSGTASTDTQYF. The CDR3 bases are TGCGCCAGCAGCTCCGGGACTGCGAGCACAGATACGCAGTATTTT.